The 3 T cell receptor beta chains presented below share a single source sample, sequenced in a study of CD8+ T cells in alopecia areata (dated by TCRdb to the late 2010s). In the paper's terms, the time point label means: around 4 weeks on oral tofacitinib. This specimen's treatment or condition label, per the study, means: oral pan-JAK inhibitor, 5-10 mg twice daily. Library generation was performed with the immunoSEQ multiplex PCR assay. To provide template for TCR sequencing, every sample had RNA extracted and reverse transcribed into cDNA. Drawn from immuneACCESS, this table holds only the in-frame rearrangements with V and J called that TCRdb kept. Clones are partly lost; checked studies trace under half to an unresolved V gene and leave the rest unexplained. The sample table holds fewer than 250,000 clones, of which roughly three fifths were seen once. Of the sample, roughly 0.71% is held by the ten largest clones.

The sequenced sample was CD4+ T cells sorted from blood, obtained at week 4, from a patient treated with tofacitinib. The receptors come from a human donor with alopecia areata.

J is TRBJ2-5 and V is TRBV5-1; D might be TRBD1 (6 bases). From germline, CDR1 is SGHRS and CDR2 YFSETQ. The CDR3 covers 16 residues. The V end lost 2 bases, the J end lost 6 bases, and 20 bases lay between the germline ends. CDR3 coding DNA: TGCGCCAGCAGCTTTAATGGCCCCCAGGGGAGAAAGACCCAGTACTTC. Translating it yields CASSFNGPQGRKTQYF.

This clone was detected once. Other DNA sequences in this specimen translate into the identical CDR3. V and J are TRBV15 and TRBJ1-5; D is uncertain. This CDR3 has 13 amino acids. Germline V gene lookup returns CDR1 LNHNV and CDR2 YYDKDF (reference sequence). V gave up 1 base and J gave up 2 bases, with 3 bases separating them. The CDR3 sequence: CATSRGGNQPQHF. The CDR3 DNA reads TGTGCCACCAGCAGAGGGGGCAATCAGCCCCAGCATTTT. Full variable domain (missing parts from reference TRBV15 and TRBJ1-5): DAMVIQNPRYQVTQFGKPVTLSCSQTLNHNVMYWYQQKSSQAPKLLFHYYDKDFNNEADTPDNFQSRRPNTSFCFLDIRSPGLGDTAMYLCATSRGGNQPQHFGDGTRLSIL.

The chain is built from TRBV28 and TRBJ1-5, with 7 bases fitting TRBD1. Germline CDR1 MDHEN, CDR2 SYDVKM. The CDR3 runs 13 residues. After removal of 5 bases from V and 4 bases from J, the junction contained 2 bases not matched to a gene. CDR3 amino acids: CASSRDRNQPQHF. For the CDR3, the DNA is TGTGCCAGCAGTCGGGACAGAAATCAGCCCCAGCATTTT.